The 8 T cell receptor beta chains reported below all come from one sample, sequenced in a study of blood T cell repertoires in COVID-19. Sequencing used immunoSEQ multiplex PCR; TCRdb keeps in-frame clones, though not all of them. The sample records over 50,000 clones, around 87% being singletons. The sequencing input was peripheral blood. The receptors originated from a man in his fifties or sixties with acute or convalescent COVID-19.

V and J are TRBV15 and TRBJ2-6; D might be TRBD2 (5 bases). This CDR3 region has 15 residues. CDR1 is LNHNV, CDR2 YYDKDF, per germline (reference sequence). V lost 6 bases and J lost 2, with 11 bases in between. This chain's CDR3 is CATSEGQAGANVLTF. The DNA of the CDR3 is TGTGCCACCAGTGAGGGCCAGGCTGGGGCCAACGTCCTGACTTTC. Based on the CDR3 plus reference TRBV15 and TRBJ2-6, the full variable domain is DAMVIQNPRYQVTQFGKPVTLSCSQTLNHNVMYWYQQKSSQAPKLLFHYYDKDFNNEADTPDNFQSRRPNTSFCFLDIRSPGLGDTAMYLCATSEGQAGANVLTFGAGSRLTVL.

The chain links TRBV2 to TRBJ2-7; 9 bases map to TRBD1. After removal of 10 bases from V and 7 bases from J, the junction contained 14 bases not matched to a gene. CDR1 and CDR2 from the germline V gene are SNHLY and FYNNEI. This CDR3 spans 14 amino acids. The DNA for the CDR3 is TGTGCCACCAGGCCCCGGGACAGGGCCGTAGAGCAGTACTTC. This sequence encodes CATRPRDRAVEQYF. The whole variable domain, remainder taken from reference TRBV2 and TRBJ2-7, is EPEVTQTPSHQVTQMGQEVILRCVPISNHLYFYWYRQILGQKVEFLVSFYNNEISEKSEIFDDQFSVERPDGSNFTLKIRSTKLEDSAMYFCATRPRDRAVEQYFGPGTRLTVT.

The rearrangement joins TRBV4-3 to TRBJ1-2; D might be TRBD1 (6 bases). CDR1 and CDR2 from the germline V gene are LGHNA and YSLEER. The CDR3 is made up of 15 amino acids. V was cut by 0 bases and J by 6 bases, with 14 bases left in between. This CDR3 is CASSQEGRTEHGYTF. The CDR3 DNA sequence: TGCGCCAGCAGCCAAGAGGGAAGGACAGAGCATGGCTACACCTTC.

CDR3 loop: CASSLLNGNEQFF. CDR3 DNA: TGTGCCAGCAGTTTATTAAACGGGAATGAGCAGTTCTTC. The chain is built from TRBV27 and TRBJ2-1; no clear D gene. The CDR3 contains 13 residues. Per germline, CDR1 MNHEY and CDR2 SMNVEV (reference sequence). Trimming removed 1 base at V and 7 bases at J, with 8 bases between.

A few counts support this clone. V and J are TRBV7-2 and TRBJ1-1; TRBD1 aligns across 8 bases. V was pared by 4 bases and J by 5 bases, with 9 bases of the junction left unmatched. CDR3 length equals 15 residues. Germline V gene lookup returns CDR1 SGHTA and CDR2 FQGNSA. CDR3 protein: CASSSVQGALTEAFF. The DNA for the CDR3 is TGTGCCAGCAGCTCGGTCCAGGGGGCGTTAACTGAAGCTTTCTTT.

V gene TRBV5-5 combines with J gene TRBJ2-6, with 8 bases matching TRBD1. Per the germline V gene, CDR1 is SGHKS and CDR2 is YYEKEE (reference sequence). V shed 0 bases, J shed 7 bases, and the junction held 9 bases outside the gene matches. This CDR3 is built from 17 residues. The chain's CDR3 is CASSLAPDRARANVLTF. Here the CDR3 DNA reads TGTGCCAGCAGCTTGGCCCCGGACAGGGCAAGAGCCAACGTCCTGACTTTC.

V and J are TRBV2 and TRBJ1-2, with TRBD1 matching 8 bases. Germline trimming cut 6 bases from V and 0 bases from J; bases unmatched to any gene: 3. This CDR3 has 14 residues. The germline V gene has CDR1 SNHLY and CDR2 FYNNEI. The CDR3 DNA reads TGTGCCAGCAGCGACAGGGGAACTAACTATGGCTACACCTTC. It yields the protein CASSDRGTNYGYTF.

The gene calls are TRBV30 and TRBJ2-1; 10 bases match TRBD2. The CDR3 has 14 amino acids. Germline CDR1 GTSNPN, CDR2 SVGIG (reference sequence). V shed 5 bases and J 9 bases; nucleotides not matched to a gene: 10. The CDR3 reads CAWSRTSGLSEQFF. Here the CDR3 DNA reads TGTGCCTGGTCCCGGACTAGCGGCTTAAGTGAGCAGTTCTTC.